This T cell receptor (beta chain) was identified during a study of T cells in pancreatic ductal adenocarcinoma. Study results and limitations: Blood had more productive templates and roughly 8-fold more unique clonotypes than tumor.

On this clone: Its matching antigen is unknown.

Profiled with immunoSEQ multiplex PCR; TCRdb holds only in-frame clones, not every one. The sample includes 100,000 or so clones, about 95% seen only once; the top ten take roughly 3.1%. Selected pancreatic ductal adenocarcinoma patients had undergone surgery without neoadjuvant therapy. The V gene lost 4 bases and the J gene lost 2 bases, with 13 bases spanning the gap. CDR1 and CDR2 from the germline V gene are SGDLS and YYNGEE. The CDR3 is made up of 15 amino acids. The V gene is TRBV9, the J gene TRBJ1-3; maybe TRBD1 (5 bases). The sequenced material came from PBMCs. The origin of this receptor is a human donor with pancreatic ductal adenocarcinoma. CDR3 DNA sequence: TGTGCCAGCAGCCCCGGGGGGGGGACTGGAAACACCATATATTTT. This sequence encodes CASSPGGGTGNTIYF.